This T cell receptor beta chain was captured by sequencing in a study of T cell changes during pregnancy in multiple sclerosis. Assay: immunoSEQ multiplex PCR; the TCRdb copy retains only in-frame clones and omits some. Among approximately 100,000 clones listed, about 91% were seen once. The germline gives CDR1 MDHEN, CDR2 SYDVKM. There are 16 residues in the CDR3. Trimming removed 5 bases at V and 0 bases at J, with 16 bases between. V and J are TRBV28 and TRBJ1-1; tentatively, D is TRBD1 (5 bases). This TCR was recovered from a female donor with multiple sclerosis, enrolled in a pregnancy study. The sequencing used peripheral blood, collected in the second trimester of pregnancy. The CDR3 DNA is TGTGCCAGCAGTACACGATTCGGGGGAATGAACACTGAAGCTTTCTTT. It translates to CASSTRFGGMNTEAFF. Variable domain in full (rest from reference TRBV28 and TRBJ1-1): DVKVTQSSRYLVKRTGEKVFLECVQDMDHENMFWYRQDPGLGLRLIYFSYDVKMKEKGDIPEGYSVSREKKERFSLILESASTNQTSMYLCASSTRFGGMNTEAFFGQGTRLTVV.